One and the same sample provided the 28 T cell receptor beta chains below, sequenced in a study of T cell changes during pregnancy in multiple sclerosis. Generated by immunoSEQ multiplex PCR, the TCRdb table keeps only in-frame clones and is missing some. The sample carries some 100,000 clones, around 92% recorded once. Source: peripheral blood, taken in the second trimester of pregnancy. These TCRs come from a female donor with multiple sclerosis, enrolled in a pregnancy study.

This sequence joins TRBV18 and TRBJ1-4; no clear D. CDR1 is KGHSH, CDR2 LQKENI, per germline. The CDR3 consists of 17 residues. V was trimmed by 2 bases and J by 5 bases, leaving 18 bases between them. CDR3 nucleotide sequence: TGTGCCAGCTCACCAGGGGTATGGACTCCTTTCAATGAAAAACTGTTTTTT. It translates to CASSPGVWTPFNEKLFF.

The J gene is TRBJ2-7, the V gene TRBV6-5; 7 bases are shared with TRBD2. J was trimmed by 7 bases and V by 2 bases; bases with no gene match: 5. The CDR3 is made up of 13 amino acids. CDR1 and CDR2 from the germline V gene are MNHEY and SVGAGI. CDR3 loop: CASSYAGVGEQYF. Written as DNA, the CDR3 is TGTGCCAGCAGTTACGCGGGAGTCGGTGAGCAGTACTTC.

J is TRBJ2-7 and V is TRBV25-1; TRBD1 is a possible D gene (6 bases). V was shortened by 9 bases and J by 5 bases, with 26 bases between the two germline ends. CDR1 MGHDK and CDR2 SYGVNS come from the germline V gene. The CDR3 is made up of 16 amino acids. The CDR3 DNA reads TGTGCCAGATGGACAGCTCCTAGCTCCTGTGGGGACGAGCAGTACTTC. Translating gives CARWTAPSSCGDEQYF.

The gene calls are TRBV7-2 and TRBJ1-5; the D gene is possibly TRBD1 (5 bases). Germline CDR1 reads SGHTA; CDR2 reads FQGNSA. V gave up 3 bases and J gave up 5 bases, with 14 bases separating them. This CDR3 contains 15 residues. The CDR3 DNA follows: TGTGCCAGCAGCTTTTCGGCAGGGTGGGATCAGCCCCAGCATTTT. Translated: CASSFSAGWDQPQHF.

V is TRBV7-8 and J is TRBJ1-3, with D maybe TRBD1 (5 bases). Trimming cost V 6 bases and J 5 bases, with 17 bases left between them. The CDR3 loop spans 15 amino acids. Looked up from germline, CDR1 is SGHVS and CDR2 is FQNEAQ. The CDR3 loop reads CASSSPGVDRNTIYF. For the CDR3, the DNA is TGTGCCAGCAGTTCCCCGGGGGTAGATAGAAACACCATATATTTT.

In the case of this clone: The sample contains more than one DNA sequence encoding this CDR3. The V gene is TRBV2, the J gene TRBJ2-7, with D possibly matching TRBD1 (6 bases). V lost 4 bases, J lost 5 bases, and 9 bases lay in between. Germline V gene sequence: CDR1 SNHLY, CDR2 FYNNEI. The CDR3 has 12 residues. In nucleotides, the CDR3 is TGTGCCAGCAGTGGCACAGGGAACGAGCAGTACTTC. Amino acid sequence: CASSGTGNEQYF.

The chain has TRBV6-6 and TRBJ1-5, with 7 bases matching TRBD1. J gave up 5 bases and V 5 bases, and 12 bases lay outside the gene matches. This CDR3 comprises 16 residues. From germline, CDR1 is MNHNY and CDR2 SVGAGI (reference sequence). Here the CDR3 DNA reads TGTGCCAGCAGTACCAGACAGGGTCCTATTTATCAGCCCCAGCATTTT. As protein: CASSTRQGPIYQPQHF.

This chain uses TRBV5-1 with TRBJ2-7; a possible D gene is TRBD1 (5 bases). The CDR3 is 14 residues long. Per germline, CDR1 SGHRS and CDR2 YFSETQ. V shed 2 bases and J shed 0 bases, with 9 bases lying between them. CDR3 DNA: TGCGCCAGCAGCTTCGCGACAGCCTCCTACGAGCAGTACTTC. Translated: CASSFATASYEQYF.

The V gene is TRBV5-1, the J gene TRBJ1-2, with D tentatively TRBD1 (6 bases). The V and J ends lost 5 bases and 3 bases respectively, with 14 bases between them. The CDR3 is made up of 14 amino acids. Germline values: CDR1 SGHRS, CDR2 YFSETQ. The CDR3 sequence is CASRKDSLDYGYTF. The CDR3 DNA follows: TGCGCCAGCAGGAAGGACAGTTTGGACTATGGCTACACCTTC. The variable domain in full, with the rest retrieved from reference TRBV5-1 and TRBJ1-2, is KAGVTQTPRYLIKTRGQQVTLSCSPISGHRSVSWYQQTPGQGLQFLFEYFSETQRNKGNFPGRFSGRQFSNSRSEMNVSTLELGDSALYLCASRKDSLDYGYTFGSGTRLTVV.

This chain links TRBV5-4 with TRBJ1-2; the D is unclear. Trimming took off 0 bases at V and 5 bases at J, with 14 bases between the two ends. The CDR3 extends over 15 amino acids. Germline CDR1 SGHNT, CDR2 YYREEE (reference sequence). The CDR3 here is CASSLVGPGRYGYTF. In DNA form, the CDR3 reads TGTGCCAGCAGCTTGGTTGGGCCGGGGAGGTATGGCTACACCTTC.

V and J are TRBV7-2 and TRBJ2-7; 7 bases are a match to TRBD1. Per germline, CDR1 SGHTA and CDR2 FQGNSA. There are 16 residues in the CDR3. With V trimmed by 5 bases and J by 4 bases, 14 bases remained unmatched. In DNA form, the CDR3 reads TGTGCCAGCAGCCCCCTCGGGACAGTCCTGGGGTACGAGCAGTACTTC. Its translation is CASSPLGTVLGYEQYF.

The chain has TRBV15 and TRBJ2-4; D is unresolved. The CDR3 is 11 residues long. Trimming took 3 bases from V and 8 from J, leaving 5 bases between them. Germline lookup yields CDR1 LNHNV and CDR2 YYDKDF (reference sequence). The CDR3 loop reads CATSSTDIQYF. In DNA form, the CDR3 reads TGTGCCACCAGCAGCACGGACATTCAGTACTTC. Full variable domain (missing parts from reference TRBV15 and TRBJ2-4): DAMVIQNPRYQVTQFGKPVTLSCSQTLNHNVMYWYQQKSSQAPKLLFHYYDKDFNNEADTPDNFQSRRPNTSFCFLDIRSPGLGDTAMYLCATSSTDIQYFGAGTRLSVL.

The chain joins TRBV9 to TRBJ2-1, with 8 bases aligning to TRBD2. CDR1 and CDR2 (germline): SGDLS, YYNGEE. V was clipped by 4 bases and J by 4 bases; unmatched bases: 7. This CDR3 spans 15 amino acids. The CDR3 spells CASSPRVAGYNEQFF. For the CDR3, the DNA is TGTGCCAGCAGCCCACGGGTAGCGGGGTACAATGAGCAGTTCTTC.

The CDR3 bases are TGTGCCAGTAGTACCAACCCTTTTGGCGGCACTGAAGCTTTCTTT. As protein: CASSTNPFGGTEAFF. The chain is built from TRBV19 and TRBJ1-1; D remains ambiguous. Germline CDR1 and CDR2: LNHDA and SQIVND (reference sequence). This CDR3 spans 15 amino acids. Trimming removed 4 bases from V and 4 bases from J, with 16 bases in between. The full variable domain, with the rest looked up from reference TRBV19 and TRBJ1-1, is DGGITQSPKYLFRKEGQNVTLSCEQNLNHDAMYWYRQDPGQGLRLIYYSQIVNDFQKGDIAEGYSVSREKKESFPLTVTSAQKNPTAFYLCASSTNPFGGTEAFFGQGTRLTVV.

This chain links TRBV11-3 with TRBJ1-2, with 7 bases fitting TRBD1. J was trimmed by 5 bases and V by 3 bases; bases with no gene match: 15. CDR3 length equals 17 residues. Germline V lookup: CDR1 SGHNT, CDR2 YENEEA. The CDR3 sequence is CASSFAGLQGKGYGYTF. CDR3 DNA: TGTGCCAGCAGCTTTGCCGGACTACAGGGGAAAGGGTATGGCTACACCTTC.

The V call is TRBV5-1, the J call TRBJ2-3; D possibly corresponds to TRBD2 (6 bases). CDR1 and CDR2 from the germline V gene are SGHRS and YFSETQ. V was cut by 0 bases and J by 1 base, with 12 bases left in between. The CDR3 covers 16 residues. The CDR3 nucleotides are TGCGCCAGCAGCTTGGACCCGGGACTCCGCACAGATACGCAGTATTTT. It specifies CASSLDPGLRTDTQYF.

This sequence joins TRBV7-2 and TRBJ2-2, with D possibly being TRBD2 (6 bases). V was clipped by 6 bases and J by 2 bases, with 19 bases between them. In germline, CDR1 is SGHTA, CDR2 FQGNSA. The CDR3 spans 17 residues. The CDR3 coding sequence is TGTGCCAGCAGGCCGACTAGTATAAGTTTTAACACCGGGGAGCTGTTTTTT. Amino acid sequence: CASRPTSISFNTGELFF.

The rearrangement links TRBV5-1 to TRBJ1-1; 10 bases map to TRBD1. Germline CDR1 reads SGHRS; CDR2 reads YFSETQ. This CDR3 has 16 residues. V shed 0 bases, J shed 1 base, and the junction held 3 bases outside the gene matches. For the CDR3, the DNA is TGCGCCAGCAGCTTGGGGGACAGGGGCAGGAACACTGAAGCTTTCTTT. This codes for CASSLGDRGRNTEAFF.

The CDR3 DNA reads TGTGCCAGCAGCCTGTCTCCGTCCAGCGAGACAGATACGCAGTATTTT. This gives the protein CASSLSPSSETDTQYF. The genes are TRBV5-4 and TRBJ2-3, with no clear D. From germline, CDR1 is SGHNT and CDR2 YYREEE (reference sequence). This CDR3 has 16 residues. Between the trimmed V and J ends, which lost 4 bases and 3 bases, there was a span of 18 bases.

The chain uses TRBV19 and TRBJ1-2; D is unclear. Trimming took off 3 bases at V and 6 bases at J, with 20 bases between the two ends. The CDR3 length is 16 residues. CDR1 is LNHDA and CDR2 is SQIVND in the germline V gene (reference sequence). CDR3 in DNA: TGTGCCAGTAGTATCGGAGAGACTATGGGAGGAGATGGCTACACCTTC. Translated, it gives CASSIGETMGGDGYTF.

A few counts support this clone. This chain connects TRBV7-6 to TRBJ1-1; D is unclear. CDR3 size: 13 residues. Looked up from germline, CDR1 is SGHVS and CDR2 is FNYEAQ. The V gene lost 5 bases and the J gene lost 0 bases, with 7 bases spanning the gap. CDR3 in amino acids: CASSADLNTEAFF. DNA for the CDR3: TGTGCCAGCAGCGCAGATCTGAACACTGAAGCTTTCTTT.

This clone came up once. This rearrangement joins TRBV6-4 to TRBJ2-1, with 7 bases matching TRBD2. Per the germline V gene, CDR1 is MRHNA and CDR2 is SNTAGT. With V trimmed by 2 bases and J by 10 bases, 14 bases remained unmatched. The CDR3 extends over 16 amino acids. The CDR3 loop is CASSDTTSWATGEQFF. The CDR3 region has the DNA TGTGCCAGCAGTGACACGACTAGCTGGGCAACGGGAGAGCAGTTCTTC.

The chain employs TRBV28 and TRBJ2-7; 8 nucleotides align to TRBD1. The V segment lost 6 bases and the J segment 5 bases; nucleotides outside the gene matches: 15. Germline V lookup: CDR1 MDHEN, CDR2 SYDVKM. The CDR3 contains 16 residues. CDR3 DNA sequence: TGTGCCAGCAGACCCCGGGGTTTGGACAGGGTGAACGAGCAGTACTTC. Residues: CASRPRGLDRVNEQYF.

The CDR3 is CASSLQGAGQETQYF. The DNA for the CDR3 is TGTGCCAGCAGCCTGCAGGGGGCCGGCCAAGAGACCCAGTACTTC. The rearrangement joins TRBV7-2 to TRBJ2-5; 8 bases are a match to TRBD1. Losses at the gene ends were 5 bases for V and 1 base for J; bases not matched to a gene: 6. The V gene's germline CDR1 is SGHTA and CDR2 FQGNSA. The CDR3 length is 15 residues. The full variable domain, its missing parts supplied by reference TRBV7-2 and TRBJ2-5, is GAGVSQSPSNKVTEKGKDVELRCDPISGHTALYWYRQSLGQGLEFLIYFQGNSAPDKSGLPSDRFSAERTGGSVSTLTIQRTQQEDSAVYLCASSLQGAGQETQYFGPGTRLLVL.

The CDR3 is CASSLSRGGNTIYF. The CDR3 DNA reads as TGTGCCAGCAGCTTGTCCAGGGGTGGAAACACCATATATTTT. The chain uses TRBV5-8 and TRBJ1-3; D is possibly TRBD1 (6 bases). Trimming took off 1 base at V and 3 bases at J, with 8 bases between the two ends. Germline assignment: CDR1 SGHTS and CDR2 YDEGEE. This CDR3 contains 14 residues. Together with reference TRBV5-8 and TRBJ1-3, the CDR3 gives the full variable domain: EAGVTQSPTHLIKTRGQQATLRCSPISGHTSVYWYQQALGLGLQFLLWYDEGEERNRGNFPPRFSGRQFPNYSSELNVNALELEDSALYLCASSLSRGGNTIYFGEGSWLTVV.

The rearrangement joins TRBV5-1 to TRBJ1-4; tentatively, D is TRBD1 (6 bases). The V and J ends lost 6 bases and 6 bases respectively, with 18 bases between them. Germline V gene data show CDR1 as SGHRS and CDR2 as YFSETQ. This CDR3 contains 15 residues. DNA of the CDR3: TGCGCCAGCACCTACTTAGGGACAAAGGATGAAAAACTGTTTTTT. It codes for CASTYLGTKDEKLFF.

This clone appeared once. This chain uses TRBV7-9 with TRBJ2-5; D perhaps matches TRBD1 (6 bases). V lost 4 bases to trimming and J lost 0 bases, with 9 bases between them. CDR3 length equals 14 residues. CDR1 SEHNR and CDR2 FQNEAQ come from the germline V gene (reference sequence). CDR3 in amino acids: CASSSQGYQETQYF. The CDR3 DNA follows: TGTGCCAGCAGCTCCCAGGGGTACCAAGAGACCCAGTACTTC.

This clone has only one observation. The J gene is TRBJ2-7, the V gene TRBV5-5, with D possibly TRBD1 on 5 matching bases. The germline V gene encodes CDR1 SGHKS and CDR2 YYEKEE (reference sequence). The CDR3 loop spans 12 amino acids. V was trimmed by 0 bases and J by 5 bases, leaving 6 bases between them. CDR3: CASSLGGHEQYF. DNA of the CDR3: TGTGCCAGCAGCTTGGGGGGCCACGAGCAGTACTTC. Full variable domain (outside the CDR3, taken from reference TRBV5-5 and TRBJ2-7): DAGVTQSPTHLIKTRGQQVTLRCSPISGHKSVSWYQQVLGQGPQFIFQYYEKEERGRGNFPDRFSARQFPNYSSELNVNALLLGDSALYLCASSLGGHEQYFGPGTRLTVT.